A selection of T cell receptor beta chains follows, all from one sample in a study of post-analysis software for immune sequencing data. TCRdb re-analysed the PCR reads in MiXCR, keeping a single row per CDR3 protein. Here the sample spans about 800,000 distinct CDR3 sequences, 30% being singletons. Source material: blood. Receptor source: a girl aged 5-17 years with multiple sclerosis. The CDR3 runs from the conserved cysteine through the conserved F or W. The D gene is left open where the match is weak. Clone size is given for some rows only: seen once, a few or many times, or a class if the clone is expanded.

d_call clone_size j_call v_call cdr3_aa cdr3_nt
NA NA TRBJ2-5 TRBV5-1 CASSLGYSQETQYF TGCGCCAGCAGCTTGGGTTACAGCCAAGAGACCCAGTACTTC
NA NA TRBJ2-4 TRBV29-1 CSVDATGLKNIQYF TGCAGCGTTGATGCCACAGGCCTAAAAAACATTCAGTACTTC
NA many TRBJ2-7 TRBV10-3 CAISEPGRYEQYF TGTGCCATCAGTGAACCGGGTCGATACGAGCAGTACTTC
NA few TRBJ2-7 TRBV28 CASSLSQLNHEQYF TGTGCCAGCAGTTTATCCCAGTTAAACCACGAGCAGTACTTC
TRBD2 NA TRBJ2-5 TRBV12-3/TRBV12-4 CASSLGLAGGRETQYF TGTGCCAGCAGTTTGGGACTAGCGGGAGGAAGGGAGACCCAGTACTTC
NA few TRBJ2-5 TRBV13 CASSLPRFEETQYF TGTGCCAGCAGCCTTCCTAGATTTGAGGAGACCCAGTACTTC
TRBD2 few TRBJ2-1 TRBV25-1 CASTPTGGESRNEQFF TGTGCCAGCACCCCAACGGGAGGTGAGAGCCGAAATGAGCAGTTCTTC
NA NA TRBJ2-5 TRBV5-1 CASSLGGAPRWTQYF TGCGCCAGCAGCTTGGGGGGAGCTCCAAGGTGGACCCAGTACTTC
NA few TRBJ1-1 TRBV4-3 CASSQDRWATEAFF TGCGCCAGCAGCCAAGACCGCTGGGCCACTGAAGCTTTCTTT
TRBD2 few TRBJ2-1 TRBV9 CASSVSGSSVLNEQFF TGTGCCAGCAGCGTTAGCGGGAGCTCTGTTTTGAATGAGCAGTTCTTC
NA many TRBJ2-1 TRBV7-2 CASSLTGNEQFF TGTGCCAGCAGCTTGACTGGCAATGAGCAGTTCTTC
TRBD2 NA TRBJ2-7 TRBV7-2 CASSPSGRGSYNEQYF TGTGCCAGCAGCCCTAGCGGGAGGGGCTCCTACAATGAGCAGTACTTC
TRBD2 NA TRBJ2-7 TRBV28 CATWRREGSYEQYF TGTGCCACCTGGAGGCGGGAGGGCTCCTACGAGCAGTACTTC
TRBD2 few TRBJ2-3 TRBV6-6 CASSYAGAPDTQYF TGTGCCAGCAGTTACGCGGGAGCACCAGATACGCAGTATTTT
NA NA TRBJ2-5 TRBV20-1 CSARGAGRGETQYF TGCAGTGCTAGAGGGGCGGGGAGAGGGGAGACCCAGTACTTC
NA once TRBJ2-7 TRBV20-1 CSAGRGESQYF TGCAGTGCCGGGCGGGGAGAGTCCCAGTACTTC
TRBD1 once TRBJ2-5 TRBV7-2 CASQNSRGTGEVYF TGTGCCAGCCAGAACTCGAGGGGTACAGGGGAAGTGTACTTC
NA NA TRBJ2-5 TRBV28 CASGGAGANQETQYF TGTGCCAGCGGCGGCGCCGGAGCCAACCAAGAGACCCAGTACTTC
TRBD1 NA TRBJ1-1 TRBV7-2 CATRQGFNTEAFF TGTGCCACCCGACAGGGGTTTAACACTGAAGCTTTCTTT
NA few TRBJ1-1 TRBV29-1 CSVWPGAKANTEAFF TGCAGCGTTTGGCCGGGGGCAAAGGCTAACACTGAAGCTTTCTTT
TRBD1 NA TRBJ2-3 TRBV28 CASSPATGDIDTQYF TGTGCCAGCAGCCCTGCGACAGGGGATATAGATACGCAGTATTTT
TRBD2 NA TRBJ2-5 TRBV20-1 CSARLAGPEETQYF TGCAGTGCTAGACTAGCGGGACCAGAAGAGACCCAGTACTTC
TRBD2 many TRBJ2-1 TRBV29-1 CSAGLAGGGDEQFF TGCAGCGCCGGACTAGCCGGCGGGGGCGATGAGCAGTTCTTC
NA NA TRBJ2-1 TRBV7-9 CASTWVGLGDREQFF TGTGCCAGCACCTGGGTTGGTTTGGGAGATCGTGAGCAGTTCTTC
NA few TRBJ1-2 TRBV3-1 CASSQGVTSGYGYTF TGTGCCAGCAGCCAAGGGGTCACGAGTGGCTATGGCTACACCTTC
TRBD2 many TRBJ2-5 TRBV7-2 CASSPPRLAGQETQYF TGTGCCAGCAGCCCTCCTAGACTAGCGGGACAGGAGACCCAGTACTTC
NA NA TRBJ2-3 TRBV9 CASSVDLPSADYTDTQYF TGTGCCAGCAGCGTAGACCTCCCCAGCGCCGATTACACAGATACGCAGTATTTT
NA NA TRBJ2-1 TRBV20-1 CSARLSVNYNEQFF TGCAGCGCTAGACTTAGCGTTAACTACAATGAGCAGTTCTTC
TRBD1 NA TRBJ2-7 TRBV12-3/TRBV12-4 CASSPGTAMSEQYF TGTGCCAGCAGCCCCGGGACAGCCATGTCCGAGCAGTACTTC